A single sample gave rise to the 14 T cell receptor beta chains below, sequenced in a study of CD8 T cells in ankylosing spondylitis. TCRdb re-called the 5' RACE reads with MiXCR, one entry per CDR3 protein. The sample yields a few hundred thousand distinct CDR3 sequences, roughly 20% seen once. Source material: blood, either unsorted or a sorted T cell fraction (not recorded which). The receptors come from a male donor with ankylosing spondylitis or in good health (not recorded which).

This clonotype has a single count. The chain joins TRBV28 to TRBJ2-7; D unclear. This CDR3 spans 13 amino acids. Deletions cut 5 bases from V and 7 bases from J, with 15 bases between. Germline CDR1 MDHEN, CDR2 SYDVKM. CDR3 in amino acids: CASSPPVPGEQYF. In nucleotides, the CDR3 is TGTGCCAGCAGTCCTCCTGTTCCGGGTGAGCAGTACTTC.

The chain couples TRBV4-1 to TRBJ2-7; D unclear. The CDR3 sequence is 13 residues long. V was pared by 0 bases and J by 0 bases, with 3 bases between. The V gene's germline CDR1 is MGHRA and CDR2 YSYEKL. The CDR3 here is CASSQEPSYEQYF. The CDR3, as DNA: TGCGCCAGCAGCCAAGAGCCCTCCTACGAGCAGTACTTC.

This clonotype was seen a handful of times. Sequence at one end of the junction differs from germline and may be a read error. CDR3 residues: CACRYRGHNEQFF. The CDR3 DNA reads TGTGCCTGCCGGTATCGGGGCCACAATGAGCAGTTCTTT. The V gene is TRBV30, the J gene TRBJ2-1; D may correspond to TRBD1 or TRBD2 (5 bases each). This CDR3 region has 13 residues. Germline V gene sequence: CDR1 GTSNPN, CDR2 SVGIG (reference sequence).

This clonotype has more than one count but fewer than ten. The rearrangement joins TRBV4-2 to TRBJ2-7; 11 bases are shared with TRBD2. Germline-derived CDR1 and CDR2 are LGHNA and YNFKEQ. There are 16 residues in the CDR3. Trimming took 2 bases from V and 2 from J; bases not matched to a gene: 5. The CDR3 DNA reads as TGTGCCAGCAGCCAACTTAGCGGGGGGGCCCCCTACGAGCAGTACTTC. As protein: CASSQLSGGAPYEQYF.

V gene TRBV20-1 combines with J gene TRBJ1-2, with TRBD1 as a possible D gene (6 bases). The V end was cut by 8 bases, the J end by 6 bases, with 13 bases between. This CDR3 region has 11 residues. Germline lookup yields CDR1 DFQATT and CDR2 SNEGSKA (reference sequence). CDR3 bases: TGCAGTCCAACAGGGTCCGATGGCTACACCTTC. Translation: CSPTGSDGYTF.

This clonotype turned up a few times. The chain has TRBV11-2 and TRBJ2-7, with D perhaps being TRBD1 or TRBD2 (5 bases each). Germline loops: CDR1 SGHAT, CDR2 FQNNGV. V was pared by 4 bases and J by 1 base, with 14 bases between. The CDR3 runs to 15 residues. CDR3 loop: CASSWDGDISYEQYF. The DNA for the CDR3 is TGTGCCAGCAGCTGGGACGGGGATATTTCCTACGAGCAGTACTTC.

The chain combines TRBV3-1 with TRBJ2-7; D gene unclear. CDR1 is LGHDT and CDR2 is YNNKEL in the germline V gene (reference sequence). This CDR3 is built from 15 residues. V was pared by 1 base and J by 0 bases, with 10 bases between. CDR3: CASSQGLSASYEQYF. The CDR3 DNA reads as TGTGCCAGCAGCCAAGGTCTTTCGGCCTCCTACGAGCAGTACTTC.

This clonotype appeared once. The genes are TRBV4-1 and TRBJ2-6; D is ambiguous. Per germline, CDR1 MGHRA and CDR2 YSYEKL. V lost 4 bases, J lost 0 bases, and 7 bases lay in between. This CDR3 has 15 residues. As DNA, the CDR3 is TGCGCCAGCAGCCCAACCCCCTCTGGGGCCAACGTCCTGACTTTC. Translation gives CASSPTPSGANVLTF.

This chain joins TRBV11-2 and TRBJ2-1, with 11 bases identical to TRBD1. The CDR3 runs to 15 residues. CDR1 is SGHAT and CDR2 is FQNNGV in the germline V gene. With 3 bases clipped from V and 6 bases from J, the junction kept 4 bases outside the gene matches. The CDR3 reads CASSFAGTGGNEQFF. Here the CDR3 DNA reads TGTGCCAGCAGCTTTGCTGGGACAGGGGGCAATGAGCAGTTCTTC.

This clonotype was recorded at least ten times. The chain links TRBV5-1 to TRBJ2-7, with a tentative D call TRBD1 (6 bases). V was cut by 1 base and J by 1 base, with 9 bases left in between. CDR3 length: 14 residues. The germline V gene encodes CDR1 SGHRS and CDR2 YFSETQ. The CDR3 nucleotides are TGCGCCAGCAGCTTGACAGGGCCATCCTACGAGCAGTACTTC. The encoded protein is CASSLTGPSYEQYF.

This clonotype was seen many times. The CDR3: CASSGYGYTF. CDR3 coding DNA: TGTGCCAGCAGTGGGTATGGCTACACCTTC. The chain employs TRBV6-6 and TRBJ1-2; D is ambiguous. The CDR3 is 10 residues long. V was cut by 5 bases and J by 5 bases, with 3 bases left in between. Germline CDR1 is MNHNY and CDR2 is SVGAGI (reference sequence).

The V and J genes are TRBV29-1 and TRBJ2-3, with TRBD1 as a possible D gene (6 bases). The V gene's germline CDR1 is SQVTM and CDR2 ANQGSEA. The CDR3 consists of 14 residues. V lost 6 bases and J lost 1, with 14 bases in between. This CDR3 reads CSVSGVRGTDTQYF. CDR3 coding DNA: TGCAGCGTCTCAGGGGTTCGGGGCACAGATACGCAGTATTTT.

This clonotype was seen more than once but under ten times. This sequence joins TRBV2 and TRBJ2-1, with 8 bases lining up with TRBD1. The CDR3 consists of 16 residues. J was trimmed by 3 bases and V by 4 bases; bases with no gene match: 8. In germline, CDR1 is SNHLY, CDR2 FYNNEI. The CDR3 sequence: CASSVRDRPFYNEQFF. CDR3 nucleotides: TGTGCCAGCAGTGTTCGGGACAGGCCCTTCTACAATGAGCAGTTCTTC.

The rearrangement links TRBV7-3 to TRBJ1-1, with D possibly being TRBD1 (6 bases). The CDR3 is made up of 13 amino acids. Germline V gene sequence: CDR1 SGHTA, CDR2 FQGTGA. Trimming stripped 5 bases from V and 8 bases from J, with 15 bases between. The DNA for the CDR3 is TGTGCCAGCAGCGTCTTTGTGGGGACAGAAGCTTTCTTT. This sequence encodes CASSVFVGTEAFF.